This T cell receptor beta chain was recovered during a study of T cells in Graves' hyperthyroidism and ophthalmopathy. In this sample, this clonotype turned up a few times. What it binds is not known. Each 10 ml fresh peripheral blood draw supplied the PBMCs. Template material for amplifying TCR beta CDR3 regions consisted of RNA transcripts. The TCR CDR3 was amplified in a first-round RT-PCR using the HTBI primer set. Using its own MiXCR run on the multiplex PCR reads, TCRdb lists one record per CDR3 protein. The sample lists approximately 400,000 distinct CDR3 sequences; less than 20% were seen once. Findings of the study overall: Most clonotypes that expanded in the thyroid above 0.001 also showed up in blood. Separating ophthalmopathy from stable hyperthyroidism was achieved by a 13 V-J model.

The TCR sequence derives from a young woman with Graves' hyperthyroidism. Sequenced input: blood.

Here the CDR3 reads CASSTLQPSYEQYF. The DNA for the CDR3 is TGTGCCAGCAGCACCCTACAGCCCTCCTACGAGCAGTACTTC. The chain is built from TRBV11-3 and TRBJ2-7; D gene ambiguous. The CDR3 is made up of 14 amino acids. The V and J ends lost 5 bases and 0 bases respectively, with 11 bases between them. Germline V gives CDR1 SGHNT, CDR2 YENEEA. The variable domain in full, completed from reference TRBV11-3 and TRBJ2-7, reads EAGVVQSPRYKIIEKKQPVAFWCNPISGHNTLYWYLQNLGQGPELLIRYENEEAVDDSQLPKDRFSAERLKGVDSTLKIQPAELGDSAVYLCASSTLQPSYEQYFGPGTRLTVT.